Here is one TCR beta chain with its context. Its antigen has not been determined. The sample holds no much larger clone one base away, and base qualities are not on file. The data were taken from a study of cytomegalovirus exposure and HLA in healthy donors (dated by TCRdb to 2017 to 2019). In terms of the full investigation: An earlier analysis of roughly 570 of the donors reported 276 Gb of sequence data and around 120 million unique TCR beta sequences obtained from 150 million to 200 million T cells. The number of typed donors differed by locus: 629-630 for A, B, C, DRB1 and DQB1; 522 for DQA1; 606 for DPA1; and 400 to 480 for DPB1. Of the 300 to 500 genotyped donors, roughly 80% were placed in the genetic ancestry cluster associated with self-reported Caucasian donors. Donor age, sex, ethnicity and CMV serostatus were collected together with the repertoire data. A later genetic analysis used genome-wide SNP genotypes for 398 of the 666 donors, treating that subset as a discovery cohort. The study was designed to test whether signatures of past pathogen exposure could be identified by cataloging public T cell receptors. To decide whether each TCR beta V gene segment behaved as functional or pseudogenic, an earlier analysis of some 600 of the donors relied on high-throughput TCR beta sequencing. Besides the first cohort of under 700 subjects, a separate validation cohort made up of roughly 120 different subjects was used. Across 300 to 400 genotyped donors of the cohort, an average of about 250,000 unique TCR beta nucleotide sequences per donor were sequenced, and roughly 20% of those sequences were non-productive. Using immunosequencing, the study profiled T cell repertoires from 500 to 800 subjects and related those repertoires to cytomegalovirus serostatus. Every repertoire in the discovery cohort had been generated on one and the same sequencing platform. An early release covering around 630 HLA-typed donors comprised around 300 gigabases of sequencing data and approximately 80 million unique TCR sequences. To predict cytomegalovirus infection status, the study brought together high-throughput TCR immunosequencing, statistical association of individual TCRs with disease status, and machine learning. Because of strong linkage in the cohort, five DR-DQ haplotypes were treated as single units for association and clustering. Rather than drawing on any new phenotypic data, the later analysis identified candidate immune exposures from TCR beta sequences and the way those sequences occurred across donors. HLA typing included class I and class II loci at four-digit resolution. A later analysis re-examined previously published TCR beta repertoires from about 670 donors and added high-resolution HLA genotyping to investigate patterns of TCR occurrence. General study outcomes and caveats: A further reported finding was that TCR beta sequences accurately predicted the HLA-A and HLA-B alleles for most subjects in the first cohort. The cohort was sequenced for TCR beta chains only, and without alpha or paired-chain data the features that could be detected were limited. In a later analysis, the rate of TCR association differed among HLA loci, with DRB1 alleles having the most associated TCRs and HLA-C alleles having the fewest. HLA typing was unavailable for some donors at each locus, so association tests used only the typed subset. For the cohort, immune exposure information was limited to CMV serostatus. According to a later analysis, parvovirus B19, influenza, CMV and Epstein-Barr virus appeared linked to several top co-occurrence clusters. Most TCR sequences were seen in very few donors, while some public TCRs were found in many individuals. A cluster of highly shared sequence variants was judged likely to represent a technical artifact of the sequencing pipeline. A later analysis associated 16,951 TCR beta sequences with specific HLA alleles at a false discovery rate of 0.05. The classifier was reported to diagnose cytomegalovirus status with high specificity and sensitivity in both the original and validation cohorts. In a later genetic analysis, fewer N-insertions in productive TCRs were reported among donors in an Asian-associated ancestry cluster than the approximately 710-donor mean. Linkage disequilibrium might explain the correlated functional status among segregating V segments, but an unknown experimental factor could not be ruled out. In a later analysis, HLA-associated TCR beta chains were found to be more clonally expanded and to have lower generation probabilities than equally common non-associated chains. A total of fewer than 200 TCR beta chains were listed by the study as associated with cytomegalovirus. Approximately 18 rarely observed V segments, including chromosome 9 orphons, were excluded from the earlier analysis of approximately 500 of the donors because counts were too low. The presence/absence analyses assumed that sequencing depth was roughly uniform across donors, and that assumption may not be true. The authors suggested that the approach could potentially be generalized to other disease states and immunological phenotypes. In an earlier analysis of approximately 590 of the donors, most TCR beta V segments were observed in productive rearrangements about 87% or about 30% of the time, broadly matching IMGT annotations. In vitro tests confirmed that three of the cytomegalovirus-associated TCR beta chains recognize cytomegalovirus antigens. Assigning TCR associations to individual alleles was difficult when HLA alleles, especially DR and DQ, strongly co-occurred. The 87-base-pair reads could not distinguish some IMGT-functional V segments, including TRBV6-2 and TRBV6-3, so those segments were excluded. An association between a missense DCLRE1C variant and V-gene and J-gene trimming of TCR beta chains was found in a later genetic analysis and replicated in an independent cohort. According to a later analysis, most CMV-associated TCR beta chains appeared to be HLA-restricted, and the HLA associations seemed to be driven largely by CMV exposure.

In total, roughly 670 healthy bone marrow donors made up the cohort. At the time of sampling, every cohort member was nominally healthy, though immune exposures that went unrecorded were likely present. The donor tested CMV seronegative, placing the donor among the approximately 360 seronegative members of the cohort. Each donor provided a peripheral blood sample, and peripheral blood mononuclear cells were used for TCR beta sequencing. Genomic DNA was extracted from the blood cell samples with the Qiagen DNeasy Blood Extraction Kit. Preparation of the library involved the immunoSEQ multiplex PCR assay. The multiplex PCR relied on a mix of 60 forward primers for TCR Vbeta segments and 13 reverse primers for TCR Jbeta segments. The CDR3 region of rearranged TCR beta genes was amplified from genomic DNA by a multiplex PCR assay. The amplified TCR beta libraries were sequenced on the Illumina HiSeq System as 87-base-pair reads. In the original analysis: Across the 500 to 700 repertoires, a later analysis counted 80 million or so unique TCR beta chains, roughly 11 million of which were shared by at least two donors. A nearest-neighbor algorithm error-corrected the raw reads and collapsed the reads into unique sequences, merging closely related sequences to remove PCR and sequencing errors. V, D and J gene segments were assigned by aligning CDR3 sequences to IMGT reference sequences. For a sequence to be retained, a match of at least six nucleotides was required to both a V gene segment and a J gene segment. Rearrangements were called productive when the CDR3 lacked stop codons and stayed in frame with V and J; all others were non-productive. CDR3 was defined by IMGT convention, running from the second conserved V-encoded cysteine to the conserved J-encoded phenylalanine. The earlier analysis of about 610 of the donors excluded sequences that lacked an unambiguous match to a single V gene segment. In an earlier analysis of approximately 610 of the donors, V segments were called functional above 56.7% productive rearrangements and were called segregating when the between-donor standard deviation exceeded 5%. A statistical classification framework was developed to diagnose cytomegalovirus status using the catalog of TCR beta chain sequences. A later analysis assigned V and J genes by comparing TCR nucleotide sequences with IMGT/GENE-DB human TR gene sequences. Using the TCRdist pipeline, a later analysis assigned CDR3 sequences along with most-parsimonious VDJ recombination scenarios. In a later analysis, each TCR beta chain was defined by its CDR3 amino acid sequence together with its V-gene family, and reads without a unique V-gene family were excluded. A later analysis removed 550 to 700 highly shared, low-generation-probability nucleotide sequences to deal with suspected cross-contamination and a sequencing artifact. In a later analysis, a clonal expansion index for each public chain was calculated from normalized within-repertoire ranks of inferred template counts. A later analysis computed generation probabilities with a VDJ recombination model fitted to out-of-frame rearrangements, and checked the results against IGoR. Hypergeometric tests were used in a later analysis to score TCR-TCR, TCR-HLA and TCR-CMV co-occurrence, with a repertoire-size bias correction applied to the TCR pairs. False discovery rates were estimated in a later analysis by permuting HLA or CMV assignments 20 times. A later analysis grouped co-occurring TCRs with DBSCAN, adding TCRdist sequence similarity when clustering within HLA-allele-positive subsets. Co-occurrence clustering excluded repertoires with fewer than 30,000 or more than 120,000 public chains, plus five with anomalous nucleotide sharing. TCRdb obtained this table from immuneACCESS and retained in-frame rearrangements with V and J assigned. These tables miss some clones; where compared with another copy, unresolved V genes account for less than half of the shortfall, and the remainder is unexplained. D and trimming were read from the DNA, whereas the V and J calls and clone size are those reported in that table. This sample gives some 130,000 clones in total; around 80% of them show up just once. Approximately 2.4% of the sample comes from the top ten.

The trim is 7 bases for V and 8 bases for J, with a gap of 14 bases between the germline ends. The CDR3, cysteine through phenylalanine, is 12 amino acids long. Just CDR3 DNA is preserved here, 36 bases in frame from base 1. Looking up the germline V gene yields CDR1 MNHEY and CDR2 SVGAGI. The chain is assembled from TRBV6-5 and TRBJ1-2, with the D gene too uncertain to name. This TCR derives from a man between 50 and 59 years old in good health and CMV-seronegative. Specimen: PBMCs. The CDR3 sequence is CASTQRGAGYTF. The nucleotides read TGTGCCAGCACTCAACGGGGTGCGGGCTACACCTTC.